Sequencing of this TCR beta chain was carried out in a study of T cells in Graves' hyperthyroidism and ophthalmopathy. Diagnoses were established using clinical symptoms, serum thyroxine and TRAb, thyroid ultrasound and orbital computed tomography. The CDR3 totals 18 residues. From germline, CDR1 is SGHRS and CDR2 YFSETQ. J lost 3 bases, V lost 1 base, and 8 bases had no gene match. Study outcomes and limitations: Among thyroid clonotypes expanded above 0.001, most also appeared in blood.

The source material, RNA transcripts, was used to amplify TCR beta CDR3 regions. In the first-round RT-PCR of the TCR CDR3, the HTBI primer set was used. MiXCR, applied by TCRdb to the multiplex PCR reads, yields one record per CDR3 protein. The sample lists 350,000 or so distinct CDR3 sequences; roughly 21% were seen once. There are many counts of this clonotype. Its antigen is undetermined. The receptor's source is a woman between 50 and 59 years old with Graves' hyperthyroidism. The source material was blood. This sequence joins TRBV5-1 and TRBJ2-1, with 12 positions matching TRBD2. The CDR3 DNA follows: TGCGCCAGCAGCTTGTTTTGGACTAGCGGGGAACTCTACAATGAGCAGTTCTTC. Translation: CASSLFWTSGELYNEQFF. The complete variable domain, with remaining parts taken from reference TRBV5-1 and TRBJ2-1, reads KAGVTQTPRYLIKTRGQQVTLSCSPISGHRSVSWYQQTPGQGLQFLFEYFSETQRNKGNFPGRFSGRQFSNSRSEMNVSTLELGDSALYLCASSLFWTSGELYNEQFFGPGTRLTVL.